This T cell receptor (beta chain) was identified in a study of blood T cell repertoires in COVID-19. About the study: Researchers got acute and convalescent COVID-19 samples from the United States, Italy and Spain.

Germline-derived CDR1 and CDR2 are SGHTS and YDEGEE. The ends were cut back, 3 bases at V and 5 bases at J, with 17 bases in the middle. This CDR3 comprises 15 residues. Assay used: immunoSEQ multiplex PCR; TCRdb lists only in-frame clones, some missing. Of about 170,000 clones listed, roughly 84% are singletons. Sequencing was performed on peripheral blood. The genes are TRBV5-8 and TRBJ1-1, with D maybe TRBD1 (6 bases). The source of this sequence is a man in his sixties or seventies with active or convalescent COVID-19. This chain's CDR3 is CASSSASEGGTEAFF. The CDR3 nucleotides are TGTGCCAGCAGCTCGGCGTCGGAGGGGGGGACTGAAGCTTTCTTT.